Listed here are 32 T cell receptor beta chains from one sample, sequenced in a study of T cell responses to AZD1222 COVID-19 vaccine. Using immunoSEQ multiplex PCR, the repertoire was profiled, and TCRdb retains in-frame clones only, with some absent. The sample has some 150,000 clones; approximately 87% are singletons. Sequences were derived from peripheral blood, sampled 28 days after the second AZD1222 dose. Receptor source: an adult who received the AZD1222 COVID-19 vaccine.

CDR3 protein: CAISGDSLTDTQYF. CDR3 DNA: TGTGCCATCAGTGGCGACAGCCTCACAGATACGCAGTATTTT. The chain carries TRBV10-3 and TRBJ2-3; tentative D call: TRBD1 (5 bases). Germline V lookup: CDR1 ENHRY, CDR2 SYGVKD. The V gene lost 4 bases and the J gene lost 2 bases, with 10 bases spanning the gap. This CDR3 region has 14 residues.

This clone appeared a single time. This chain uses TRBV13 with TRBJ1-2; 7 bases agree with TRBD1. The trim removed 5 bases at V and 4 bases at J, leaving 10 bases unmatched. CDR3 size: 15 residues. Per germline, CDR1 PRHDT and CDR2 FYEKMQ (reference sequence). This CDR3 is CASSVTGVWTYGYTF. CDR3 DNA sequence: TGTGCCAGCAGCGTAACAGGGGTTTGGACCTATGGCTACACCTTC. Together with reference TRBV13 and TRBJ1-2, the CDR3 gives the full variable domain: AAGVIQSPRHLIKEKRETATLKCYPIPRHDTVYWYQQGPGQDPQFLISFYEKMQSDKGSIPDRFSAQQFSDYHSELNMSSLELGDSALYFCASSVTGVWTYGYTFGSGTRLTVV.

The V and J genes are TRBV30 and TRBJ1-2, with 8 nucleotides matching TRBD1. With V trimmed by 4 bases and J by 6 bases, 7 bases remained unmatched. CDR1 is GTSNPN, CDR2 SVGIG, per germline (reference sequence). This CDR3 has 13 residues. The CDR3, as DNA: TGTGCCTGGAACAACAGGGGGGTCAATGGCTACACCTTC. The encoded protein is CAWNNRGVNGYTF.

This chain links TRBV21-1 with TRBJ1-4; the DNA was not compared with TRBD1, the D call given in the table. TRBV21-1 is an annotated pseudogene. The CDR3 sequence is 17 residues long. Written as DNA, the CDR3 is TGTGCCAGCGTTTACCCCCCCCAGGGGACAGGCGGGGAAAAACTGTTTTTT. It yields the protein CASVYPPQGTGGEKLFF.

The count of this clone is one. The CDR3 spells CASSYRRDTEAFF. The CDR3 nucleotides are TGTGCCAGCAGTTACCGACGGGACACTGAAGCTTTCTTT. The chain recombines TRBV6-5 with TRBJ1-1, with D hard to call. The CDR3 is 13 amino acids. V gave up 2 bases and J gave up 3 bases, with 7 bases separating them. CDR1 MNHEY and CDR2 SVGAGI come from the germline V gene.

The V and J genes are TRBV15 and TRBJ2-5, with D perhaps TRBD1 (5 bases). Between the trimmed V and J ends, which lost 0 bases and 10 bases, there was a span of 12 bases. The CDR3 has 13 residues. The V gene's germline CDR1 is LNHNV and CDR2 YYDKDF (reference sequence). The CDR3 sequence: CATSRENLGVQYF. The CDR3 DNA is TGTGCCACCAGCAGAGAGAACTTAGGGGTCCAGTACTTC.

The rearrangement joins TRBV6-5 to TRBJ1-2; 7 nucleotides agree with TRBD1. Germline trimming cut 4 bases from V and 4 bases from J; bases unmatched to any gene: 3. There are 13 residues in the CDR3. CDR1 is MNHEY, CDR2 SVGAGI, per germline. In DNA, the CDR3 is TGTGCCAGCAGTTTAACAGGGGTCTATGGCTACACCTTC. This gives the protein CASSLTGVYGYTF.

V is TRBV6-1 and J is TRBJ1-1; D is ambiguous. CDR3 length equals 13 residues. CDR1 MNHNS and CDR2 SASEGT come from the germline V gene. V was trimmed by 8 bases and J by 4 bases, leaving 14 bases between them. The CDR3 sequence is CASLQEVGTEAFF. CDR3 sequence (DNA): TGTGCCAGCTTACAAGAGGTTGGCACTGAAGCTTTCTTT.

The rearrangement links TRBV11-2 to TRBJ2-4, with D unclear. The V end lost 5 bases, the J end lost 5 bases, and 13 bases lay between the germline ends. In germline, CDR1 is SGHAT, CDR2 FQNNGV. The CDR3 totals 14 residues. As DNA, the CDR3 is TGTGCCAGCAGCCCTACATTCCGGGAAAACATTCAGTACTTC. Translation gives CASSPTFRENIQYF.

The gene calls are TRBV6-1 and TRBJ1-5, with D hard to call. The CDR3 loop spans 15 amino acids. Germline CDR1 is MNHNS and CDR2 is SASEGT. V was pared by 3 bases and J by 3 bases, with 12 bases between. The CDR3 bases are TGTGCCAGCAGTGAGGTAAGGGCAGCCAATCAGCCCCAGCATTTT. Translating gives CASSEVRAANQPQHF.

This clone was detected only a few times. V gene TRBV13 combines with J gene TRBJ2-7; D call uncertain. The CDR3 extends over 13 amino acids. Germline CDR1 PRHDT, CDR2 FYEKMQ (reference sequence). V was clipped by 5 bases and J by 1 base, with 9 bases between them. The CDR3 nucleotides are TGTGCCAGCAGCCTCCTCCCGTCCTACGAGCAGTACTTC. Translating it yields CASSLLPSYEQYF.

The CDR3 loop is CASSPIPGTSGLGEQFF. The CDR3 DNA sequence: TGTGCCAGCAGCCCAATCCCCGGGACTAGCGGCCTTGGGGAGCAGTTCTTC. This chain uses TRBV5-4 with TRBJ2-1, with 11 bases identical to TRBD2. Trimming took 4 bases from V and 10 from J; bases not matched to a gene: 16. CDR1 and CDR2 (germline): SGHNT, YYREEE (reference sequence). The CDR3 sequence is 17 residues long.

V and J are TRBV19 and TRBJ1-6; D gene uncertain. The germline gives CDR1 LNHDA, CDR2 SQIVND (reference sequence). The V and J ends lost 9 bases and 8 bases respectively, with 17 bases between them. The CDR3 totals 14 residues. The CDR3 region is CASRRYGRDSPLHF. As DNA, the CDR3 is TGTGCCAGCCGACGATACGGGCGGGATTCACCCCTCCACTTT. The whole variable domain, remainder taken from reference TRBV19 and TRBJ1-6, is DGGITQSPKYLFRKEGQNVTLSCEQNLNHDAMYWYRQDPGQGLRLIYYSQIVNDFQKGDIAEGYSVSREKKESFPLTVTSAQKNPTAFYLCASRRYGRDSPLHFGNGTRLTVT.

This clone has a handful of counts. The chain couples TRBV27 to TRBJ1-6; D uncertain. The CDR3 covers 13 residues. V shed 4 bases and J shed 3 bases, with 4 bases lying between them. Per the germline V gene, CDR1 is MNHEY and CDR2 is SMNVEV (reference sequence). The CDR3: CASSSHYNSPLHF. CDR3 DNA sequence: TGTGCCAGCAGTTCCCACTATAATTCACCCCTCCACTTT.

CDR3 nucleotides: TGCGCCAGCAGCCAAGGCCAAGTGAGGGGGGCTGAAGCTTTCTTT. This translates into CASSQGQVRGAEAFF. This chain uses TRBV4-3 with TRBJ1-1; perhaps TRBD1 as D (6 bases). Per germline, CDR1 LGHNA and CDR2 YSLEER. Between the trimmed V and J ends, which lost 1 base and 6 bases, there was a span of 15 bases. CDR3 size: 15 residues.

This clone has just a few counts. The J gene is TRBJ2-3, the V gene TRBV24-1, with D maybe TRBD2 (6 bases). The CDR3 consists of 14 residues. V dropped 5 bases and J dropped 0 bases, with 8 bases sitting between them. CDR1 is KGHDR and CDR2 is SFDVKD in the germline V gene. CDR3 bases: TGTGCCACCAGTGGCCGGGGGAGCACAGATACGCAGTATTTT. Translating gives CATSGRGSTDTQYF.

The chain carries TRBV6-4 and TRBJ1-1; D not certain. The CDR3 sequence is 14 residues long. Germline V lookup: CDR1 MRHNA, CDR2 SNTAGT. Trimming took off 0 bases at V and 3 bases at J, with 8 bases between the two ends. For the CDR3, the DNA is TGTGCCAGCAGTGACTCCTTCGGGGACACTGAAGCTTTCTTT. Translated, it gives CASSDSFGDTEAFF.

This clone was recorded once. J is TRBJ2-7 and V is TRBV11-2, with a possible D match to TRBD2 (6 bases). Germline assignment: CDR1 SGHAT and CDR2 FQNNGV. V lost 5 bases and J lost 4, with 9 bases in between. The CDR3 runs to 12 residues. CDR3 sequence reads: CASSGGTYEQYF. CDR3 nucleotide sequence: TGTGCCAGCAGCGGGGGGACTTACGAGCAGTACTTC.

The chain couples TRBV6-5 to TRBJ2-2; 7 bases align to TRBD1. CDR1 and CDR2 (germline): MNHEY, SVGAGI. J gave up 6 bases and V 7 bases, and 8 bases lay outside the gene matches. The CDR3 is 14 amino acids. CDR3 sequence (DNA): TGTGCCAGCAAGGGGGCGGGTCTGGCCGGGGAGCTGTTTTTT. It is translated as CASKGAGLAGELFF.

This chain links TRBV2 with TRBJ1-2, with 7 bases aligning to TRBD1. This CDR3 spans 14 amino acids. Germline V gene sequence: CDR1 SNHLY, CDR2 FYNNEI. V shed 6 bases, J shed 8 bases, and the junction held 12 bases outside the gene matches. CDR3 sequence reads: CASRGQWAIRGYTF. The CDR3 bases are TGTGCCAGCAGGGGACAGTGGGCCATTCGCGGCTACACCTTC.

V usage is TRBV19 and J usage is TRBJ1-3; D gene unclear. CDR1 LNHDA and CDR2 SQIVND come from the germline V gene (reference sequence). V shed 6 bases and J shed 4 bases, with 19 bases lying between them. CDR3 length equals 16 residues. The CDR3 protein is CASRTKGVTGGNTIYF. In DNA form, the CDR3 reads TGTGCCAGTAGAACAAAGGGAGTGACGGGAGGAAACACCATATATTTT. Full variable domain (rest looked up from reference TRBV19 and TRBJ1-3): DGGITQSPKYLFRKEGQNVTLSCEQNLNHDAMYWYRQDPGQGLRLIYYSQIVNDFQKGDIAEGYSVSREKKESFPLTVTSAQKNPTAFYLCASRTKGVTGGNTIYFGEGSWLTVV.

The CDR3 DNA follows: TGTGCCAGCAGTTACGAAACAGCACATGGCTACACCTTC. As protein: CASSYETAHGYTF. The chain carries TRBV6-5 and TRBJ1-2; D unresolved. The CDR3 consists of 13 residues. Germline loops: CDR1 MNHEY, CDR2 SVGAGI. Deletions cut 2 bases from V and 6 bases from J, with 10 bases between.

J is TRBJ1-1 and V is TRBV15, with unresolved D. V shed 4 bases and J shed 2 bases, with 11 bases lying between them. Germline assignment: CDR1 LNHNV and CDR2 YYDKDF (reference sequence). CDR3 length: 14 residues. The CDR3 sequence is CATSTGGYNTEAFF. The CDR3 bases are TGTGCCACCAGCACCGGTGGCTATAACACTGAAGCTTTCTTT.

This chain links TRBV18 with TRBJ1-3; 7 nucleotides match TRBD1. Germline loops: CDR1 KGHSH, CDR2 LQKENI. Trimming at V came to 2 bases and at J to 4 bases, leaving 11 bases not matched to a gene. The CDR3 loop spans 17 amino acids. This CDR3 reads CASSPFGTDTLGNTIYF. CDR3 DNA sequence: TGTGCCAGCTCACCATTCGGGACAGATACACTCGGAAACACCATATATTTT.

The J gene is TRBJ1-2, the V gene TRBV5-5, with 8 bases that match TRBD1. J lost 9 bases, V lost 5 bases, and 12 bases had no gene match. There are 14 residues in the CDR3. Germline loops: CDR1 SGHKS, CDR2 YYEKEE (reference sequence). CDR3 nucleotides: TGTGCCAGCAGATGGGGAGGGACAGGAGAGCGCTACACCTTC. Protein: CASRWGGTGERYTF.

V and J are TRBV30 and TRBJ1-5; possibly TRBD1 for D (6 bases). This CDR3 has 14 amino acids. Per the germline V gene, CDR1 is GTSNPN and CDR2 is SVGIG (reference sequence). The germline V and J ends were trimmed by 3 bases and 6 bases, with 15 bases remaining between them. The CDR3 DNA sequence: TGTGCCTGGAGCAGGGGAGGGGCAGGTCAGCCCCAGCATTTT. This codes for CAWSRGGAGQPQHF.

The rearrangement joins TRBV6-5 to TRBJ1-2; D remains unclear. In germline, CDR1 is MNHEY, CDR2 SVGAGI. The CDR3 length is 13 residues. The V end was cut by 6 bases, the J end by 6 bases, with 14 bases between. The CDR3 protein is CASRLTSVDGYTF. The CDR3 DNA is TGTGCCAGCAGGTTGACATCGGTTGATGGCTACACCTTC.

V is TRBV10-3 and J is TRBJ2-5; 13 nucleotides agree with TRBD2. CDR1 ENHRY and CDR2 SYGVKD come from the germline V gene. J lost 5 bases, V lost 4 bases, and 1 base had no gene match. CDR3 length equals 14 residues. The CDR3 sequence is CAISGGLAGETQYF. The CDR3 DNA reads TGTGCCATCAGTGGGGGACTAGCGGGGGAGACCCAGTACTTC.

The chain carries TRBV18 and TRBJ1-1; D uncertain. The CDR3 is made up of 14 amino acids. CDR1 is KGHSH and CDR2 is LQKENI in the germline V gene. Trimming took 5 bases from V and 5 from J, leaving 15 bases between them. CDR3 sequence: CASSNREVETEAFF. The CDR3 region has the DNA TGTGCCAGCTCAAACCGGGAGGTAGAGACTGAAGCTTTCTTT.

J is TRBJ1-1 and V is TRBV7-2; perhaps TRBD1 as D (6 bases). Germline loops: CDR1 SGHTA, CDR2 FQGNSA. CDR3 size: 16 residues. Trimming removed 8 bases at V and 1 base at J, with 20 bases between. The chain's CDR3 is CASGRGGLAKNTEAFF. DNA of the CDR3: TGTGCCAGCGGGAGGGGGGGTCTAGCAAAGAACACTGAAGCTTTCTTT.

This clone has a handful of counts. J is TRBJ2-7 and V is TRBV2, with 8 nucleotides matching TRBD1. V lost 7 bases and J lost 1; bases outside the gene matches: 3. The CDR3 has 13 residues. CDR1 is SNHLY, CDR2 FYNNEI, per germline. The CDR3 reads CASIGQGSYEQYF. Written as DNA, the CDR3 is TGTGCCAGCATAGGACAGGGATCCTACGAGCAGTACTTC.

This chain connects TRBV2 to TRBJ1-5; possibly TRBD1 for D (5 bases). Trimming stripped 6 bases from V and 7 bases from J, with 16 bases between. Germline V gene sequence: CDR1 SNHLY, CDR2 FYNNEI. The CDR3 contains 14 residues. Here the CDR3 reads CASRIGGYRQPQHF. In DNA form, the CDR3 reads TGTGCCAGCAGAATTGGGGGGTATCGCCAGCCCCAGCATTTT.